A single sample gave rise to the 30 T cell receptor beta chains below, sequenced in a study of cytomegalovirus exposure and HLA in healthy donors. The study ran its PCR with 60 Vbeta and 13 Jbeta primers. Method: immunoSEQ multiplex PCR; TCRdb's copy keeps in-frame clones and lacks some. There are 90,000 to 130,000 clones in the sample; about 79% occur only once, and approximately 3% lies in the top ten. The sample taken for sequencing was PBMCs. These receptor sequences come from a woman between 18 and 29 years old in good health and CMV-seropositive.

This chain links TRBV10-1 with TRBJ2-7, with TRBD2 identical over 10 bases. This CDR3 comprises 15 residues. Germline CDR1 reads WNHNN; CDR2 reads SYGVQD (reference sequence). Germline trimming cut 3 bases from V and 3 bases from J; bases unmatched to any gene: 5. CDR3: CASSDQTSGNYEQYF. The CDR3, as DNA: TGCGCCAGCAGTGATCAAACTAGCGGGAACTACGAGCAGTACTTC.

DNA of the CDR3: TGTGCCAGCAGTCTTACGACCTACAGGGGGCGTGGGGCTGAAGCTTTCTTT. Its translation is CASSLTTYRGRGAEAFF. This chain uses TRBV28 with TRBJ1-1; 9 bases agree with TRBD1. The V and J ends lost 5 bases and 6 bases, in that order; junction bases with no gene match: 16. This CDR3 spans 17 amino acids. CDR1 and CDR2 (germline): MDHEN, SYDVKM.

This clone was seen just once. The chain has TRBV13 and TRBJ1-1, with D hard to call. Germline V gene data show CDR1 as PRHDT and CDR2 as FYEKMQ (reference sequence). This CDR3 region has 15 residues. The V end was cut by 2 bases, the J end by 1 base, with 11 bases between. The CDR3 here is CASSLKLVRNTEAFF. The CDR3 bases are TGTGCCAGCAGCTTAAAATTAGTAAGGAACACTGAAGCTTTCTTT. Full variable domain (outside the CDR3, taken from reference TRBV13 and TRBJ1-1): AAGVIQSPRHLIKEKRETATLKCYPIPRHDTVYWYQQGPGQDPQFLISFYEKMQSDKGSIPDRFSAQQFSDYHSELNMSSLELGDSALYFCASSLKLVRNTEAFFGQGTRLTVV.

V and J are TRBV6-5 and TRBJ1-4; 11 bases are shared with TRBD1. V lost 0 bases, J lost 6 bases, and 3 bases stayed unmatched. The V gene's germline CDR1 is MNHEY and CDR2 SVGAGI. This CDR3 has 16 residues. The chain's CDR3 is CASSYSPGQGDEKLFF. The CDR3 nucleotides read TGTGCCAGCAGTTACTCCCCGGGACAGGGGGATGAAAAACTGTTTTTT.

The rearrangement uses TRBV4-1 and TRBJ2-2; 9 positions match TRBD1. The germline V gene has CDR1 MGHRA and CDR2 YSYEKL. V was clipped by 5 bases and J by 5 bases; unmatched bases: 6. CDR3 length equals 15 residues. As DNA, the CDR3 is TGCGCCAGCAGCACATACAGGGGGCGGACCGGGGAGCTGTTTTTT. This gives the protein CASSTYRGRTGELFF.

The rearrangement joins TRBV7-8 to TRBJ2-7, with 7 nucleotides matching TRBD2. CDR3 length: 14 residues. Germline lookup yields CDR1 SGHVS and CDR2 FQNEAQ. With 5 bases clipped from V and 2 bases from J, the junction kept 6 bases outside the gene matches. CDR3 coding DNA: TGTGCCAGCAGCCGGGCCGCGGGGGCCTACGAGCAGTACTTC. Translating gives CASSRAAGAYEQYF. The full variable domain, its missing parts supplied by reference TRBV7-8 and TRBJ2-7, is GAGVSQSPRYKVAKRGQDVALRCDPISGHVSLFWYQQALGQGPEFLTYFQNEAQLDKSGLPSDRFFAERPEGSVSTLKIQRTQQEDSAVYLCASSRAAGAYEQYFGPGTRLTVT.

The V gene is TRBV7-9, the J gene TRBJ2-7; D perhaps matches TRBD2 (5 bases). Trimming removed 6 bases at V and 2 bases at J, with 14 bases between. Germline-derived CDR1 and CDR2 are SEHNR and FQNEAQ (reference sequence). This CDR3 contains 14 residues. The CDR3 DNA reads TGTGCCAGCAGAGGCGGGTCAGGAACCTACGAGCAGTACTTC. Residues: CASRGGSGTYEQYF.

V and J are TRBV2 and TRBJ1-1; D is ambiguous. V was clipped by 8 bases and J by 6 bases, with 19 bases between them. This CDR3 comprises 14 residues. Germline CDR1 SNHLY, CDR2 FYNNEI. CDR3 loop: CASLLEGSSPEAFF. CDR3 DNA: TGTGCCAGCCTTTTGGAGGGTTCAAGCCCTGAAGCTTTCTTT. The full variable domain, in which reference TRBV2 and TRBJ1-1 provide the parts outside the CDR3, is EPEVTQTPSHQVTQMGQEVILRCVPISNHLYFYWYRQILGQKVEFLVSFYNNEISEKSEIFDDQFSVERPDGSNFTLKIRSTKLEDSAMYFCASLLEGSSPEAFFGQGTRLTVV.

The chain uses TRBV5-5 and TRBJ2-2, with D unclear. Germline V gene data show CDR1 as SGHKS and CDR2 as YYEKEE (reference sequence). The V and J ends lost 0 bases and 2 bases respectively, with 8 bases between them. The CDR3 runs to 15 residues. The chain's CDR3 is CASSLGDTNTGELFF. As DNA, the CDR3 is TGTGCCAGCAGCTTGGGAGACACTAACACCGGGGAGCTGTTTTTT. The full variable domain, its missing parts supplied by reference TRBV5-5 and TRBJ2-2, is DAGVTQSPTHLIKTRGQQVTLRCSPISGHKSVSWYQQVLGQGPQFIFQYYEKEERGRGNFPDRFSARQFPNYSSELNVNALLLGDSALYLCASSLGDTNTGELFFGEGSRLTVL.

In this sample, this clone turned up once. This chain links TRBV5-1 with TRBJ2-2; 8 bases line up with TRBD2. The germline V gene has CDR1 SGHRS and CDR2 YFSETQ. Germline trimming cut 4 bases from V and 8 bases from J; bases unmatched to any gene: 13. CDR3 length: 16 amino acids. DNA for the CDR3: TGCGCCAGCAGCCGGCTTACTAGCGGAGAGGGTGGGGAGCTGTTTTTT. It encodes CASSRLTSGEGGELFF.

The V gene is TRBV28, the J gene TRBJ2-7, with D perhaps TRBD1 (6 bases). In germline, CDR1 is MDHEN, CDR2 SYDVKM. This CDR3 has 14 residues. V lost 4 bases and J lost 3, with 13 bases in between. CDR3 sequence (DNA): TGTGCCAGCAGTTCGCCGGGACACCACTACGAGCAGTACTTC. Translating gives CASSSPGHHYEQYF.

J is TRBJ2-5 and V is TRBV4-2, with a tentative D call TRBD2 (6 bases). Germline lookup yields CDR1 LGHNA and CDR2 YNFKEQ. With 9 bases removed from V and 4 bases from J, the gap between germline ends came to 9 bases. CDR3 length equals 11 residues. The CDR3 loop reads CASRLGETQYF. CDR3 DNA: TGTGCCAGTAGACTAGGAGAGACCCAGTACTTC.

This chain uses TRBV5-1 with TRBJ2-7; TRBD2 aligns across 7 bases. The J segment lost 5 bases and the V segment lost 1 base, leaving 9 bases of the junction unmatched. The CDR3 runs to 15 residues. Germline-derived CDR1 and CDR2 are SGHRS and YFSETQ. CDR3 protein: CASSLWGGSRNEQYF. The CDR3 DNA reads TGCGCCAGCAGCTTGTGGGGCGGGAGCAGGAACGAGCAGTACTTC.

This clone was picked up one time. The V gene is TRBV5-1, the J gene TRBJ2-3, with 10 bases that match TRBD2. After removal of 2 bases from V and 0 bases from J, the junction contained 3 bases not matched to a gene. Germline CDR1 is SGHRS and CDR2 is YFSETQ. The CDR3 is made up of 16 amino acids. The CDR3 here is CASSFPTSGSTDTQYF. The CDR3 DNA follows: TGCGCCAGCAGCTTTCCGACTAGCGGGAGCACAGATACGCAGTATTTT.

In its sample, this clone was seen a few times. V and J are TRBV19 and TRBJ1-1, with TRBD1 as a possible D gene (5 bases). V was clipped by 4 bases and J by 2 bases, with 8 bases between them. The CDR3 covers 13 residues. Germline values: CDR1 LNHDA, CDR2 SQIVND (reference sequence). CDR3 sequence reads: CASSKQVNTEAFF. The CDR3 bases are TGTGCCAGTAGTAAACAGGTAAACACTGAAGCTTTCTTT.

This clone occurred a few times. The V and J genes are TRBV5-6 and TRBJ2-1; 7 bases agree with TRBD2. CDR3 length equals 15 residues. With 4 bases clipped from V and 8 bases from J, the junction kept 12 bases outside the gene matches. The V gene's germline CDR1 is SGHDT and CDR2 YYEEEE. The CDR3 DNA reads as TGTGCCAGCAGCGACGGACTAGATAATCGGGATGAGCAGTTCTTC. This sequence encodes CASSDGLDNRDEQFF.

The chain carries TRBV25-1 and TRBJ1-1; 7 bases are a match to TRBD1. The CDR3 contains 14 residues. The V segment lost 7 bases and the J segment 5 bases; nucleotides outside the gene matches: 10. The germline CDR1 and CDR2 sequences are MGHDK and SYGVNS. The CDR3 bases are TGTGCCAGCAAGATGACAGGGCGGAAAACTGAAGCTTTCTTT. As protein: CASKMTGRKTEAFF.

Written as DNA, the CDR3 is TGTGCCAGCAGTTACTCAGGGGGAATTGGTGAAAAACTGTTTTTT. Its protein is CASSYSGGIGEKLFF. The chain couples TRBV6-6 to TRBJ1-4, with D possibly matching TRBD1 (6 bases). The CDR3 is 15 residues long. V lost 0 bases, J lost 7 bases, and 12 bases lay in between. Germline V gene data show CDR1 as MNHNY and CDR2 as SVGAGI (reference sequence).

The V and J genes are TRBV2 and TRBJ1-2; D is possibly TRBD1 (6 bases). The germline gives CDR1 SNHLY, CDR2 FYNNEI. The CDR3 sequence is 13 residues long. Deletions cut 5 bases from V and 8 bases from J, with 15 bases between. CDR3 amino acids: CASSQRQEEGYTF. The CDR3 nucleotides read TGTGCCAGCAGTCAAAGACAGGAGGAGGGCTACACCTTC.

V gene TRBV6-5 combines with J gene TRBJ1-2, with D tentatively TRBD1 (6 bases). Trimming shortened V by 6 bases and J by 6 bases, and 20 bases separated the two germline ends. The CDR3 is made up of 15 amino acids. Germline V gene sequence: CDR1 MNHEY, CDR2 SVGAGI. CDR3 DNA: TGTGCCAGCAGCAGGGGACGATCCGTGCTCCATGGCTACACCTTC. Translating gives CASSRGRSVLHGYTF.

Concerning this clone itself: Its ends do not fully match the called genes, so a read error is possible. This chain links TRBV7-9 with TRBJ1-5; D is ambiguous. CDR3 size: 13 residues. CDR1 and CDR2 from the germline V gene are SEHNR and FQNEAQ (reference sequence). As DNA, the CDR3 is TGTTCCAGCAGCCCTTATAGCAATCAGCCCCAGCATTTT. This codes for CSSSPYSNQPQHF.

The DNA for the CDR3 is TGTGCCTGGAGTCCACAGGGTTCACCCCTCCACTTT. Translating gives CAWSPQGSPLHF. The chain has TRBV30 and TRBJ1-6; the D gene is possibly TRBD1 (6 bases). Looked up from germline, CDR1 is GTSNPN and CDR2 is SVGIG (reference sequence). Trimming cost V 2 bases and J 9 bases, with 8 bases left between them. The CDR3 runs to 12 residues.

This chain connects TRBV13 to TRBJ1-1, with D tentatively TRBD1 (6 bases). Germline V gives CDR1 PRHDT, CDR2 FYEKMQ (reference sequence). The length of the CDR3 is 12 residues. V was trimmed by 1 base and J by 8 bases, leaving 8 bases between them. The CDR3 reads CASSLAGTEAFF. CDR3 nucleotide sequence: TGTGCCAGCAGCTTAGCGGGGACAGAAGCTTTCTTT. The whole variable domain, remainder taken from reference TRBV13 and TRBJ1-1, is AAGVIQSPRHLIKEKRETATLKCYPIPRHDTVYWYQQGPGQDPQFLISFYEKMQSDKGSIPDRFSAQQFSDYHSELNMSSLELGDSALYFCASSLAGTEAFFGQGTRLTVV.

CDR3 coding DNA: TGCGCCAGCAGTGATAGCGGGAGGGCCGTGGATACGCAGTATTTT. Encoded protein: CASSDSGRAVDTQYF. The chain has TRBV10-1 and TRBJ2-3, with TRBD2 matching over 11 bases. The V and J ends lost 3 bases and 6 bases, in that order; junction bases with no gene match: 5. CDR1 is WNHNN and CDR2 is SYGVQD in the germline V gene (reference sequence). CDR3 size: 15 residues.

The chain recombines TRBV5-6 with TRBJ1-5, with a possible D match to TRBD1 (5 bases). CDR3 length: 15 amino acids. Trimming removed 5 bases from V and 5 bases from J, with 17 bases in between. Per germline, CDR1 SGHDT and CDR2 YYEEEE. In DNA, the CDR3 is TGTGCCAGCAGTTTGTCAGGGAATGGGGATCAGCCCCAGCATTTT. It is translated as CASSLSGNGDQPQHF.

The J gene is TRBJ2-7, the V gene TRBV4-1; unclear D gene. CDR3 size: 15 residues. Trimming cost V 4 bases and J 3 bases, with 16 bases left between them. Germline V lookup: CDR1 MGHRA, CDR2 YSYEKL. CDR3 coding DNA: TGCGCCAGCAGCCGTTATTCAGGTCCTGACTACGAGCAGTACTTC. It encodes CASSRYSGPDYEQYF.

The chain uses TRBV7-9 and TRBJ2-7; the match to TRBD2 covers 8 bases. Germline V gene sequence: CDR1 SEHNR, CDR2 FQNEAQ (reference sequence). V was pared by 5 bases and J by 1 base, with 4 bases of the junction left unmatched. The CDR3 is 14 amino acids. DNA of the CDR3: TGTGCCAGCAGCCCCGGGACTAGATCCTACGAGCAGTACTTC. Its translation is CASSPGTRSYEQYF.

The V gene is TRBV11-3, the J gene TRBJ1-1; D remains ambiguous. V was clipped by 3 bases and J by 1 base, with 3 bases between them. This CDR3 is 12 amino acids long. The germline V gene has CDR1 SGHNT and CDR2 YENEEA. CDR3 bases: TGTGCCAGCAGCTTCTCGAACACTGAAGCTTTCTTT. Amino acid sequence: CASSFSNTEAFF.

CDR3 DNA: TGTGCCAGCGGACTAGCGGGGTTTGCAGATACGCAGTATTTT. Residues: CASGLAGFADTQYF. J is TRBJ2-3 and V is TRBV5-6; 12 bases agree with TRBD2. V lost 7 bases, J lost 4 bases, and 4 bases stayed unmatched. Per the germline V gene, CDR1 is SGHDT and CDR2 is YYEEEE. CDR3 length equals 14 residues.

CDR3 DNA sequence: TGCAGCGTTTTGGTTCCTACTTCCTACGAGCAGTACTTC. This sequence encodes CSVLVPTSYEQYF. This sequence joins TRBV29-1 and TRBJ2-7; D uncertain. V gave up 5 bases and J gave up 1 base, with 12 bases separating them. CDR3 length: 13 residues. CDR1 and CDR2 from the germline V gene are SQVTM and ANQGSEA.